This TCR beta chain is drawn from a study of regulatory T cells in long-lasting Graves disease. Study conclusions and caveats: There were preferences for TRBV28, TRBJ1-2 and TRBJ2-5 in persistent disease.

Through Arm-PCR of CDR3 regions and iRepertoire HTBI primers, TCR beta libraries were built. Via MiXCR, TCRdb re-called the multiplex PCR reads, giving one row per CDR3 protein. The sample has 300,000 to 400,000 distinct CDR3 sequences; about 20% are singletons. Time point in this sample: persistent/refractory GD, antithyroid drugs over 5 years with positive TRAb. From PBMCs, RNA was extracted and then used to make the TCR library. This clonotype was seen ten or more times. Its specificity is unknown. This CDR3 has 13 residues. V dropped 4 bases and J dropped 1 base, with 7 bases sitting between them. Germline-derived CDR1 and CDR2 are SGHVS and FQNEAQ.

This receptor was obtained from a female donor with Graves disease. The specimen was peripheral blood mononuclear cells (PBMCs), collected when the disease was refractory, from a patient treated with antithyroid drugs. The chain has TRBV7-8 and TRBJ1-1, with D unresolved. CDR3 nucleotide sequence: TGTGCCAGCAGCTCTCGACGGAACACTGAAGCTTTCTTT. It is translated as CASSSRRNTEAFF.